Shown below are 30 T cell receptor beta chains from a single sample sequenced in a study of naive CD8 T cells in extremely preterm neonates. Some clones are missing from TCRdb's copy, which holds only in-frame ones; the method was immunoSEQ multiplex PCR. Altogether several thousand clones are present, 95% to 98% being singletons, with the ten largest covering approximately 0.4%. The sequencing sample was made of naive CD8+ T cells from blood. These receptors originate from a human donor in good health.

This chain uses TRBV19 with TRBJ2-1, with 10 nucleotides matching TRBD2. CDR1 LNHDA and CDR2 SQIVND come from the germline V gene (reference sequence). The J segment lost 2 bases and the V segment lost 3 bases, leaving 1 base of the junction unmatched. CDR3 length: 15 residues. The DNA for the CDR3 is TGTGCCAGTAGTATGGGGACTAGCGCCTACAATGAGCAGTTCTTC. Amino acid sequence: CASSMGTSAYNEQFF.

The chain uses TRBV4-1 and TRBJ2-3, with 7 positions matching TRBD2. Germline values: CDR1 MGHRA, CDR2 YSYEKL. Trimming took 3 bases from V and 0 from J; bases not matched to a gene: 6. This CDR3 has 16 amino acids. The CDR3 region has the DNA TGCGCCAGCAGCCACACTAGCGTAACTAGCACAGATACGCAGTATTTT. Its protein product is CASSHTSVTSTDTQYF.

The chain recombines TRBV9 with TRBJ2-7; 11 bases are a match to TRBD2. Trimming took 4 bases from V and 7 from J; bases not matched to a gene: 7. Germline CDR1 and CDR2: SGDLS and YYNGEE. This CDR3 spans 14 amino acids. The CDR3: CASSFSGGAGEQYF. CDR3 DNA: TGTGCCAGCAGCTTTAGCGGGGGGGCCGGTGAGCAGTACTTC.

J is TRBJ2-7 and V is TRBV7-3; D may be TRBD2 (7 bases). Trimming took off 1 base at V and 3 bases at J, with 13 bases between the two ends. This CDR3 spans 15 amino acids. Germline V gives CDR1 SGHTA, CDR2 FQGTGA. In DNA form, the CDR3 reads TGTGCCAGCAGCTTAATGGTGGGGGGGCTCTACGAGCAGTACTTC. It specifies CASSLMVGGLYEQYF.

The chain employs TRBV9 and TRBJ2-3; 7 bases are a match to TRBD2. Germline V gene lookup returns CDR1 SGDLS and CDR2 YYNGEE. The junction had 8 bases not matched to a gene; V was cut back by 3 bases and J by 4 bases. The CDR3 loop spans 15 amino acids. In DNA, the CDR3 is TGTGCCAGCAGCGCAAGCGGGGATGCGGCAGATACGCAGTATTTT. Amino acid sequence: CASSASGDAADTQYF.

The CDR3 loop is CASSLSRVTEAFF. Here the CDR3 DNA reads TGTGCCAGCAGCCTAAGCAGGGTCACTGAAGCTTTCTTT. The V gene is TRBV28, the J gene TRBJ1-1; TRBD1 might be the D (5 bases). Deletions cut 6 bases from V and 4 bases from J, with 12 bases between. CDR3 length: 13 residues. Looked up from germline, CDR1 is MDHEN and CDR2 is SYDVKM.

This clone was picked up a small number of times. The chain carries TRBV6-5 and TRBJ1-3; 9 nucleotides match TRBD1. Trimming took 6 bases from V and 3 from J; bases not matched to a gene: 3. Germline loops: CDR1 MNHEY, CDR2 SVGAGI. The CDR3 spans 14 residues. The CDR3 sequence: CASSDRGGGNTIYF. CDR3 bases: TGTGCCAGCAGCGACAGGGGGGGTGGAAACACCATATATTTT.

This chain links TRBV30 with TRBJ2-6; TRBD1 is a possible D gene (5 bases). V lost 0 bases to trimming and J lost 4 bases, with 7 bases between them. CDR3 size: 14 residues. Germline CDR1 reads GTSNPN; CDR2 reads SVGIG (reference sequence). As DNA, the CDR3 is TGTGCCTGGAGTGTAGGGGCCGGGGCCAACGTCCTGACTTTC. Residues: CAWSVGAGANVLTF.

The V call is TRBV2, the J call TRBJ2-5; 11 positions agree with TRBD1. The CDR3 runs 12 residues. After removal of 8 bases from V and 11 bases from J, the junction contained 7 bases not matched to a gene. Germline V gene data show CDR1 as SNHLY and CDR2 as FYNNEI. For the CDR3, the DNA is TGTGCCAGCTATGGGACAGGGGGAGAGCAGTACTTC. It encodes CASYGTGGEQYF.

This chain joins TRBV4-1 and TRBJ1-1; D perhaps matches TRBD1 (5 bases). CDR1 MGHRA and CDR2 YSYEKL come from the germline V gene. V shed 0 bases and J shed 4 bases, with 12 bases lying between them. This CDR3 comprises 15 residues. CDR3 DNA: TGCGCCAGCAGCCAAGATCCCGGGGGAGTCACTGAAGCTTTCTTT. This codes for CASSQDPGGVTEAFF.

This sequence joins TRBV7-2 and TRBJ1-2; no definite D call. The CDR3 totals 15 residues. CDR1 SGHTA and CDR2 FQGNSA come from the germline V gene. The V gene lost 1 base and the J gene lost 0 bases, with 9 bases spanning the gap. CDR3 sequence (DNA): TGTGCCAGCAGCTTAGGGCGGCGAGCTAACTATGGCTACACCTTC. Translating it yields CASSLGRRANYGYTF.

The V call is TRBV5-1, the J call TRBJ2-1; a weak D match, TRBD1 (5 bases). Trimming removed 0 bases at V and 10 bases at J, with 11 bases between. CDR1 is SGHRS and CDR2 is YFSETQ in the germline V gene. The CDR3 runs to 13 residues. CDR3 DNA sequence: TGCGCCAGCAGCTTGGAGGGGCCGAGGGAGCAGTTCTTC. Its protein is CASSLEGPREQFF.

The CDR3 DNA follows: TGTGCCAGCAGCCGTAGACTAGCGGGGGTCGGTGGAGGCACAGATACGCAGTATTTT. Translating it yields CASSRRLAGVGGGTDTQYF. The chain uses TRBV4-2 and TRBJ2-3, with 12 bases aligning to TRBD2. The CDR3 is 19 residues long. Germline V gives CDR1 LGHNA, CDR2 YNFKEQ. V lost 4 bases, J lost 1 base, and 12 bases stayed unmatched.

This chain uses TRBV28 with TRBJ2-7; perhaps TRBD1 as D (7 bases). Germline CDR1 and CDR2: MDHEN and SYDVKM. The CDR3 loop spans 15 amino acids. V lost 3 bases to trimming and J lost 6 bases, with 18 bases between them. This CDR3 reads CASSLTGRSAFEQYF. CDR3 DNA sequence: TGTGCCAGCAGTTTGACAGGGAGGTCGGCTTTCGAGCAGTACTTC.

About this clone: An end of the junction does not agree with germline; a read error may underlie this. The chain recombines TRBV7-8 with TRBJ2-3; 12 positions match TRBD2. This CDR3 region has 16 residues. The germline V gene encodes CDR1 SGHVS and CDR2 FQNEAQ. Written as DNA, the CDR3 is TGTACCAGCAGCCTAGGACTAGCGGGGATCCCCGATACGCAGTATTTT. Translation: CTSSLGLAGIPDTQYF.

The CDR3: CSVPSGALWEQFF. In DNA, the CDR3 is TGCAGCGTTCCCTCAGGGGCTTTATGGGAGCAGTTCTTC. The chain combines TRBV29-1 with TRBJ2-1; D might be TRBD1 (6 bases). With 5 bases removed from V and 10 bases from J, the gap between germline ends came to 18 bases. The germline CDR1 and CDR2 sequences are SQVTM and ANQGSEA. This CDR3 comprises 13 residues.

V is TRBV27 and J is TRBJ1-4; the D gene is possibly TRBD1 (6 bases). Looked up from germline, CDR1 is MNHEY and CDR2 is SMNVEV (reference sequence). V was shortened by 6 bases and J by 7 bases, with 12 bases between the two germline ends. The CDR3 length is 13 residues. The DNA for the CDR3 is TGTGCCAGCAGCCCGACAGGCTTTGAAAAACTGTTTTTT. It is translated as CASSPTGFEKLFF.

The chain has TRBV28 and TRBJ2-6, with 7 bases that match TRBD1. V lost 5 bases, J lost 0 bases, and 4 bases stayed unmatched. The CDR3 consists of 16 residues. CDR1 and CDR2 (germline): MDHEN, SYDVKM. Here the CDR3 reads CASSEGQSSGANVLTF. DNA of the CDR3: TGTGCCAGCAGTGAGGGACAGTCCTCTGGGGCCAACGTCCTGACTTTC.

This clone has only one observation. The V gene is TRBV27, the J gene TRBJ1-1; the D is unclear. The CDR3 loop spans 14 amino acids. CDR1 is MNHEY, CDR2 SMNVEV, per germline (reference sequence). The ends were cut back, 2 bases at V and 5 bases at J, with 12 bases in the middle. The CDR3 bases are TGTGCCAGCAGTTTAATCCAGGCATCGACTGAAGCTTTCTTT. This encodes CASSLIQASTEAFF.

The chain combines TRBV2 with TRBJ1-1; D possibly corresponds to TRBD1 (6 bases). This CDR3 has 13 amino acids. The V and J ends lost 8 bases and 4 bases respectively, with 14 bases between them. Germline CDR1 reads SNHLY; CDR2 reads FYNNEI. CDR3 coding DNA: TGTGCCAGCCGGATGGGGGCGGGCACTGAAGCTTTCTTT. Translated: CASRMGAGTEAFF.

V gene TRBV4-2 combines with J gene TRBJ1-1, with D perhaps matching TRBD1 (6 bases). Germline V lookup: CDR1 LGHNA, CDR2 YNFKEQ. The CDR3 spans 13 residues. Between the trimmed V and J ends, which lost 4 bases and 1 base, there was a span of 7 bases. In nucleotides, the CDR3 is TGTGCCAGCAGCCGGACAGCGAACACTGAAGCTTTCTTT. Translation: CASSRTANTEAFF.

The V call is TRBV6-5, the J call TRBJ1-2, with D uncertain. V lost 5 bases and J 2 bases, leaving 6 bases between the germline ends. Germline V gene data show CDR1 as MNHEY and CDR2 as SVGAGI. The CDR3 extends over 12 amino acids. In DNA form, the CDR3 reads TGTGCCAGCAGTGAGATCAACTATGGCTACACCTTC. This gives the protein CASSEINYGYTF.

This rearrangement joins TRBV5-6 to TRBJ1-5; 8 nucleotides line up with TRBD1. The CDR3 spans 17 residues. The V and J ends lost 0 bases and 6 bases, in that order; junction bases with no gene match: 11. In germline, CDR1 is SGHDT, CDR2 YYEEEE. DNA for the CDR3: TGTGCCAGCAGCTTGGCCGCCGCAGGGGGCCCAGGTCAGCCCCAGCATTTT. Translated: CASSLAAAGGPGQPQHF.

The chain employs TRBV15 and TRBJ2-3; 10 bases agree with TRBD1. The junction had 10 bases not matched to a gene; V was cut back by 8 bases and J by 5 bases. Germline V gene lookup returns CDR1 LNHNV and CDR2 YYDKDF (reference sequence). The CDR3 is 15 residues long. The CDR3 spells CATSLDRGQEDTQYF. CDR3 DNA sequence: TGTGCCACCTCCCTCGACAGGGGGCAAGAAGATACGCAGTATTTT.

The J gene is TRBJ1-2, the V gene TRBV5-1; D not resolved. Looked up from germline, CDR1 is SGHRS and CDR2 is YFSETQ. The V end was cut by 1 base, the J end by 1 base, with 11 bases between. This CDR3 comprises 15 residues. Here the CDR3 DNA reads TGCGCCAGCAGCTTGACGCCCGGTGATAACTATGGCTACACCTTC. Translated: CASSLTPGDNYGYTF.

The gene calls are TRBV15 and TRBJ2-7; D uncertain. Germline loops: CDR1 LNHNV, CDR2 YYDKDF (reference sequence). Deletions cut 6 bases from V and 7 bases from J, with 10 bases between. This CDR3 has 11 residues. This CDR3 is CATRGAGEQYF. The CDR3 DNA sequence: TGTGCCACCAGAGGCGCCGGGGAGCAGTACTTC.

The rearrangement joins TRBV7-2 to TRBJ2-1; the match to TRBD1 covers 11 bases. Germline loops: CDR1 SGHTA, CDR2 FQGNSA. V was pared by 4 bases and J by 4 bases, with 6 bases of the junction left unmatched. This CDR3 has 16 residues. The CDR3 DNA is TGTGCCAGCAGCTCACCGGGACAGGGGGGGTACAATGAGCAGTTCTTC. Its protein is CASSSPGQGGYNEQFF.

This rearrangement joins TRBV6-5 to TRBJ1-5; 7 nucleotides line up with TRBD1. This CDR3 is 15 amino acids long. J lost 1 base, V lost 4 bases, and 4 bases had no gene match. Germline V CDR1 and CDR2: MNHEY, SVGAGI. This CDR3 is CASSFGRGSNQPQHF. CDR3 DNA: TGTGCCAGCAGTTTCGGCAGGGGGAGCAATCAGCCCCAGCATTTT.

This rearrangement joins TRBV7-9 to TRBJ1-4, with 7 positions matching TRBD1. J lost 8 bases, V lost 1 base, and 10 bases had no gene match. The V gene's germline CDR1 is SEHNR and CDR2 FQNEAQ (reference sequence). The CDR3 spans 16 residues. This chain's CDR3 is CASSLDLQGLEEKLFF. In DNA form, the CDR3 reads TGTGCCAGCAGCTTAGATCTACAGGGGTTAGAGGAAAAACTGTTTTTT.

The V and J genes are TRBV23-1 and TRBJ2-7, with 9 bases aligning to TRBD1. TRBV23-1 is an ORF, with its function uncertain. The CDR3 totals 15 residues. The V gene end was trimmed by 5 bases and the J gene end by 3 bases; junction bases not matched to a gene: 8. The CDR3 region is CASSSPGQGYYEQYF. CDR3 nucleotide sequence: TGCGCCAGCAGTTCTCCGGGACAGGGATACTACGAGCAGTACTTC.